A single sample is the source of the 11 T cell receptor beta chains below, sequenced in a study of graft-versus-host responses after intestinal transplantation. TCRdb's copy holds only in-frame clones and misses some; the assay was immunoSEQ multiplex PCR. Of 50,000 to 75,000 clones in the sample, roughly 93% were seen once. Their antigens are not known. Sample: unstimulated CD4+ T cells sorted from spleen or lymph node cells, taken before transplant. The receptors here all came from a human donor who was the organ donor for an intestinal transplant.

The V gene is TRBV7-2, the J gene TRBJ2-3; D unclear. The CDR3 totals 13 residues. Germline-derived CDR1 and CDR2 are SGHTA and FQGNSA. Trimming took off 5 bases at V and 4 bases at J, with 10 bases between the two ends. The DNA for the CDR3 is TGTGCCAGCAGCATCTTACGGTCAGATACGCAGTATTTT. Translated: CASSILRSDTQYF.

The CDR3 DNA is TGTGCCAGCATGGTACAGGTCGGCGAGCAGTACTTC. Translation: CASMVQVGEQYF. The chain couples TRBV2 to TRBJ2-7; possible D gene TRBD1, 5 bases. The germline V gene has CDR1 SNHLY and CDR2 FYNNEI. CDR3 length: 12 residues. Deletions cut 7 bases from V and 6 bases from J, with 13 bases between.

This clone was seen a single time. V is TRBV4-3 and J is TRBJ2-2; D unclear. Germline loops: CDR1 LGHNA, CDR2 YSLEER. V was cut by 0 bases and J by 3 bases, with 8 bases left in between. There are 15 residues in the CDR3. The CDR3 spells CASSQDFGHTGELFF. The CDR3 region has the DNA TGCGCCAGCAGCCAAGATTTCGGGCACACCGGGGAGCTGTTTTTT.

The V and J genes are TRBV19 and TRBJ1-4; 7 nucleotides match TRBD1. Germline-derived CDR1 and CDR2 are LNHDA and SQIVND (reference sequence). With 4 bases clipped from V and 4 bases from J, the junction kept 6 bases outside the gene matches. This CDR3 region has 15 residues. The CDR3 nucleotides are TGTGCCAGTAGTACGCGGGACAGACGTAATGAAAAACTGTTTTTT. Its translation is CASSTRDRRNEKLFF.

The rearrangement uses TRBV7-2 and TRBJ2-7, with D perhaps given as TRBD1 or TRBD2 (5 bases each). Deletions cut 5 bases from V and 6 bases from J, with 14 bases between. This CDR3 is 13 amino acids long. The V gene's germline CDR1 is SGHTA and CDR2 FQGNSA. The CDR3, as DNA: TGTGCCAGCAGCACGACCTGGGGGTTCGAGCAGTACTTC. This gives the protein CASSTTWGFEQYF.

The chain links TRBV5-8 to TRBJ2-7, with D perhaps TRBD1 or TRBD2 (6 bases each). Germline V gene lookup returns CDR1 SGHTS and CDR2 YDEGEE. The CDR3 has 14 residues. Trimming cost V 5 bases and J 4 bases, with 16 bases left between them. The CDR3 region has the DNA TGTGCCAGCAGACTTACAGGGCGGGAATACGAGCAGTACTTC. It yields the protein CASRLTGREYEQYF.

The V call is TRBV7-2, the J call TRBJ2-5, with TRBD2 matching 9 bases. TRBJ2-7 matches the DNA end more closely, so the J call is doubtful. This CDR3 spans 13 amino acids. Germline V gives CDR1 SGHTA, CDR2 FQGNSA. The CDR3 loop reads CASSLGGGDEQYF. As DNA, the CDR3 is TGTGCCAGCAGCTTGGGCGGGGGGGACGAGCAGTACTTC.

The chain joins TRBV6-1 to TRBJ2-3; 12 bases match TRBD2. Unmatched junction bases numbered 0, after V lost 5 bases and J lost 3 bases. Germline-derived CDR1 and CDR2 are MNHNS and SASEGT. CDR3 size: 14 residues. In DNA form, the CDR3 reads TGTGCCAGCAGTACTAGCGGGGGGACAGATACGCAGTATTTT. Its translation: CASSTSGGTDTQYF.

This clone was counted between two and nine times. The chain links TRBV5-1 to TRBJ2-4; 11 bases agree with TRBD1. Germline loops: CDR1 SGHRS, CDR2 YFSETQ. V shed 2 bases and J 8 bases; nucleotides not matched to a gene: 9. The CDR3 contains 16 residues. Here the CDR3 reads CASSLGQGAFGDIQYF. CDR3 nucleotide sequence: TGCGCCAGCAGCTTAGGACAGGGGGCGTTTGGGGACATTCAGTACTTC.

This chain joins TRBV30 and TRBJ2-7; TRBD1 matches at 8 bases. The CDR3 sequence is 13 residues long. Losses at the gene ends were 3 bases for V and 12 bases for J; bases not matched to a gene: 13. Germline CDR1 GTSNPN, CDR2 SVGIG (reference sequence). The CDR3 bases are TGTGCCTGGAGGCGCGCTGGACAGGGCAAGCGGTACTTC. Its translation is CAWRRAGQGKRYF.

CDR3 DNA sequence: TGTGCCAGCAGTTACTCAGGCGGATACAATGAGCAGTTCTTC. It codes for CASSYSGGYNEQFF. This chain links TRBV6-6 with TRBJ2-1; D remains unclear. Germline CDR1 MNHNY, CDR2 SVGAGI (reference sequence). The CDR3 covers 14 residues. Trimming left V 0 bases short and J 4 bases short, with 7 bases between.